The rows below give T cell receptor beta chains drawn from one sample of a study of T cell responses to AZD1222 COVID-19 vaccine. Using immunoSEQ multiplex PCR, the repertoire was profiled, and TCRdb retains in-frame clones only, with some absent. Counted here are tens of thousands of clones, around 86% occurring once; the ten biggest clones make up approximately 2.5%. The source was peripheral blood, collected on day 0 of AZD1222 vaccination. The source is an adult in good health. Each CDR3 is given with its conserved first and last residue.

length: 16; V: TRBV6-6; J: TRBJ2-2; CDR3: CASSRGQAANTGELFF
length: 18; V: TRBV3-1/TRBV3-2; J: TRBJ1-1; CDR3: CASSQAFRRIQSNTEAFF
length: 16; V: TRBV2; J: TRBJ1-2; CDR3: CASSEGGGVGYYGYTF
length: 16; V: TRBV6-2/TRBV6-3; J: TRBJ1-6; CDR3: CASSYGLGGGDSPLHF
length: 15; V: TRBV5-1; J: TRBJ1-1; CDR3: CASSFQVGENTEAFF
length: 13; V: TRBV6-5; J: TRBJ1-5; CDR3: CASSYNRDQPQHF
length: 17; V: TRBV7-8; J: TRBJ2-1; CDR3: CASSSNSGYSPYNEQFF
length: 11; V: TRBV30; J: TRBJ1-2; CDR3: CAWSVASGYTF
length: 13; V: TRBV5-1; J: TRBJ1-2; CDR3: CASSHRDRDGYTF
length: 17; V: TRBV21-1; J: TRBJ1-5; CDR3: CASSPPSREAGNQPQHF
length: 13; V: TRBV3-1/TRBV3-2; J: TRBJ1-1; CDR3: CASSQDGAIEAFF
length: 13; V: TRBV3-1/TRBV3-2; J: TRBJ2-2; CDR3: CASSLLNTGELFF
length: 13; V: TRBV10-3; J: TRBJ1-5; CDR3: CAISESGEIPQHF
length: 14; V: TRBV7-9; J: TRBJ1-1; CDR3: CASSLGGGNTEAFF
length: 14; V: TRBV9; J: TRBJ1-6; CDR3: CASSVRDRDSPLHF
length: 13; V: TRBV7-9; J: TRBJ2-7; CDR3: CASSPDTYYEQYF
length: 11; V: TRBV29-1; J: TRBJ1-1; CDR3: CSVDVGPQAFF
length: 16; V: TRBV6-6; J: TRBJ1-1; CDR3: CASSYSTGVSLTEAFF
length: 13; V: TRBV19; J: TRBJ1-1; CDR3: CASSFGRNTEAFF
length: 15; V: TRBV7-2; J: TRBJ2-3; CDR3: CASSLQVAAPNTQYF
length: 15; V: TRBV2; J: TRBJ2-1; CDR3: CASSGDPSGTNEQFF
length: 17; V: TRBV4-1; J: TRBJ2-1; CDR3: CASSHNRDHSPYNEQFF
length: 16; V: TRBV2; J: TRBJ2-3; CDR3: CASSEAWEGATDTQYF
length: 12; V: TRBV10-3; J: TRBJ2-7; CDR3: CAISSSSYEQYF
length: 16; V: TRBV5-1; J: TRBJ2-1; CDR3: CASSPAAFGGVNEQFF
length: 10; V: TRBV20-1; J: TRBJ2-1; CDR3: CSAKYNEQFF
length: 13; V: TRBV12-3/TRBV12-4; J: TRBJ2-7; CDR3: CASSLGRGYEQYF
length: 13; V: TRBV5-1; J: TRBJ2-7; CDR3: CASGQGLGLEQYF
length: 17; V: TRBV25-1; J: TRBJ2-7; CDR3: CASSEFAWLAGAYEQYF
length: 15; V: TRBV9; J: TRBJ1-6; CDR3: CASSEGNRNNSPLHF
length: 18; V: TRBV7-2; J: TRBJ2-7; CDR3: CASSLVSAGGDVAYEQYF
length: 15; V: TRBV4-3; J: TRBJ1-2; CDR3: CASSPGQLLSGGYTF
length: 15; V: TRBV3-1/TRBV3-2; J: TRBJ2-3; CDR3: CASSPRDLSTDTQYF
length: 16; V: TRBV7-9; J: TRBJ2-2; CDR3: CASSRQDCKNTGELFF
length: 15; V: TRBV6-5; J: TRBJ1-3; CDR3: CASRLIADSGNTIYF
length: 13; V: TRBV5-1; J: TRBJ2-7; CDR3: CASNIGGEYEQYF
length: 17; V: TRBV29-1; J: TRBJ1-4; CDR3: CSVRTRPSREDSEKLFF
length: 14; V: TRBV19; J: TRBJ1-1; CDR3: CASSKTGERTEAFF
length: 14; V: TRBV5-4; J: TRBJ1-1; CDR3: CASSIGTANTEAFF
length: 17; V: TRBV3-1/TRBV3-2; J: TRBJ2-2; CDR3: CASSQDLTTTGTGELFF
length: 14; V: TRBV5-1; J: TRBJ2-5; CDR3: CASSSGEREETQYF
length: 12; V: TRBV5-6; J: TRBJ1-3; CDR3: CASSLGGNTIYF